This record looks at one TCR beta chain sequence and its context. These data come from a study of technical replicates of blood from a handful of donors. Assay: immunoSEQ multiplex PCR; the TCRdb copy retains only in-frame clones and omits some. Among tens of thousands of clones listed, around nine tenths were seen once. Sequencing used PBMCs. The receptor was isolated from a human donor in good health. Some clones in this sample may be carry-over from other donors' samples.

The CDR3 coding sequence is TGTGCCAGCAGCGTCAGCCCCGGTTCGAAGGGGCATGGCTACACCTTC. Its translation: CASSVSPGSKGHGYTF. V and J are TRBV4-2 and TRBJ1-2, with TRBD1 as a possible D gene (5 bases). Germline lookup yields CDR1 LGHNA and CDR2 YNFKEQ. This CDR3 has 16 amino acids. V shed 5 bases and J shed 6 bases, with 22 bases lying between them.